Reported below is one T cell receptor beta chain. Sequencing was performed with immunoSEQ multiplex PCR; in TCRdb, only in-frame clones are kept and a portion is missing. This sample yields some 48,000 clones, of which around 78% are seen a single time; 0.67% belongs to the top ten. The data stem from a study of memory CD4+ T cells and cytomegalovirus serostatus. Trimming shortened V by 2 bases and J by 3 bases, and 17 bases separated the two germline ends. Germline CDR1 SGDLS, CDR2 YYNGEE. The length of the CDR3 is 16 residues. Single viable CD3+CD4+CD8-CD45RO+ cells were sorted as the memory CD4+ T cells. Positive selection with CD4 microbeads enriched total CD4+ T cells.

J is TRBJ1-1 and V is TRBV9; tentatively, D is TRBD1 (6 bases). This sequence was found in an adult in good health and CMV-seronegative. Sequencing was performed on memory CD4+ T cells from blood. CDR3 in amino acids: CASSVSGQTRDTEAFF. CDR3 nucleotide sequence: TGTGCCAGCAGCGTCTCCGGACAGACTCGGGACACTGAAGCTTTCTTT.